This T cell receptor (beta chain) was observed in a study of shared clonotypes between healthy human individuals. Positively selected for CCR7, the CD45RO-negative cells used as naive CD8 cells excluded terminally differentiated effector memory CD45RA+ cells. The assay was immunoSEQ multiplex PCR, and TCRdb's table has in-frame clones only and misses some. Here the sample spans millions of clones, about 94% being singletons. The CDR3 has 16 residues. The V and J ends lost 6 bases and 1 base respectively, with 18 bases between them. Germline V CDR1 and CDR2: SNHLY, FYNNEI. Sample: naive CD8+ T cells sorted from blood. This chain connects TRBV2 to TRBJ1-2; D is unclear. This TCR was sampled from a man younger than 35 in good health. CDR3 in DNA: TGTGCCAGCAGGAACTTGGAGGGTCTAAATAACTATGGCTACACCTTC. Encoded protein: CASRNLEGLNNYGYTF.